This T cell receptor beta chain appears in the sequencing data of a study of blood T cells in healthy people across ages. Study-level points and caveats: The percentage of naive T cells correlated strongly with TCR beta diversity.

CDR3 length equals 14 residues. Germline V lookup: CDR1 DFQATT, CDR2 SNEGSKA (reference sequence). Sample-barcoded 5' priming and a J-beta primer mix drove a second PCR of about 6 to 12 cycles. Every single cDNA molecule received a tag from a template-switch adaptor with 12 random nucleotides. Using its own MiXCR run on the 5' RACE reads, TCRdb lists one record per CDR3 protein. Among 600,000 or so distinct CDR3 sequences listed, less than 35% were seen once. A word on this clonotype: The antigen is not known.

The sequencing input was blood. This chain connects TRBV20-1 to TRBJ2-1; a weak D match, TRBD2 (5 bases). The J call may be incorrect, as the DNA end agrees better with TRBJ2-7. The TCR comes from a woman aged 80 or older in good health. In DNA, the CDR3 is TGCAGTGCTTTCACAGAGGGCTCCTACAATGAGCAGTACTTC. Residues: CSAFTEGSYNEQYF.